In this sample, the clone carrying this TCR beta chain turned up once. Its antigen remains unidentified. The sample originates from a study of Ad26.COV2.S vaccination and SARS-CoV-2 variants. Whole-study results and caveats: Vaccinees reportedly had broad spike-specific CD8+ and CD4+ T cell responses. The analyses of TCR breadth and depth may have understated the size of total T cell responses.

The sample's treatment: about 20 received Ad26.COV2.S at low or high dose, single or two shots; 5 received placebo; per-sample allocation not given. Specimens were obtained on day 63 following the first vaccine or placebo injection. Aged 18-55 years, donor was enrolled in Boston in 2020. An Ad26 vector was used to express Wuhan-strain SARS-CoV-2 spike as the vaccine. The repertoire was sequenced with immunoSEQ multiplex PCR; TCRdb's copy has only in-frame clones and lacks some. Among about 460,000 clones listed, nearly 90% were seen once. Germline V gene lookup returns CDR1 KGHSH and CDR2 LQKENI. The CDR3 sequence is 14 residues long. The germline V and J ends were trimmed by 5 bases and 5 bases, with 15 bases remaining between them.

The chain uses TRBV18 and TRBJ1-2; D is possibly TRBD1 (5 bases). This sample comprised peripheral blood, obtained in a trial of Ad26.COV2.S vaccine versus placebo. The sequence came from a person aged 18 to 65 who received the Ad26.COV2.S COVID-19 vaccine or a placebo. The DNA for the CDR3 is TGTGCCAGCTCAACGTCAGGGATATCTTATGGCTACACCTTC. This translates into CASSTSGISYGYTF.